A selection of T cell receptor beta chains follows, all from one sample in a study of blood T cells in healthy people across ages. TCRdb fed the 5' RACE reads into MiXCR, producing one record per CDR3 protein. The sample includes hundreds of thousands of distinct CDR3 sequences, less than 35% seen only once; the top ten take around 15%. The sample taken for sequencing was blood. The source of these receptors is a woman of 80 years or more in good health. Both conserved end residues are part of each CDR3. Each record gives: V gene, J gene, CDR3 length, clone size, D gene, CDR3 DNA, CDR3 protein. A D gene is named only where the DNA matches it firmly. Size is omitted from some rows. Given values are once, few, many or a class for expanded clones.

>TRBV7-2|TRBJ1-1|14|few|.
TGTGCCAGCAGCACCCGACCGAATCCCACTGAAGCTTTCTTT
CASSTRPNPTEAFF
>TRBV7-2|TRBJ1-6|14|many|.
TGTGCCAGCAGTTGGACTGAGTTGGGTTCACCCCTCCACTTT
CASSWTELGSPLHF
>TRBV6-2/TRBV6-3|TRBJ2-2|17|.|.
TGTGCCAGCAGTTACTCGGCAGCATCTACGAACACCGGGGAGCTGTTTTTT
CASSYSAASTNTGELFF
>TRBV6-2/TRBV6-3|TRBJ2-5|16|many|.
TGTGCCAGCAGTTATCTGATAGACTCTCTCGGAGAGACCCAGTACTTC
CASSYLIDSLGETQYF
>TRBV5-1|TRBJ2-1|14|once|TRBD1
TGCGCCAGCAGCTTGGACTTTTACCGGGACAGAGAGTTCTTC
CASSLDFYRDREFF
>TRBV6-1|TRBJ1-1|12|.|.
TGTGCCAGCTTCCGCATGAACACTGAAGCTTTCTTT
CASFRMNTEAFF
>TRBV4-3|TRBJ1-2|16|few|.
TGCGCCAGCAGCCAAGATGGGCAAGGAATCAACTATGGCTACACCTTC
CASSQDGQGINYGYTF
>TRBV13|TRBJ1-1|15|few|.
TGTGCCAGCAGCCCAAGCATAGGGGCTAACACTGAAGCTTTCTTT
CASSPSIGANTEAFF
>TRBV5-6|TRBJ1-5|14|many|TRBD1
TGTGCCAGCAGCTCGTCCGGGACAGGGAACCCCTTGCATTTT
CASSSSGTGNPLHF
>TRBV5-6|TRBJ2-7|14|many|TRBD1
TGTGCCAGCAGCTTGCCCGGGACAGGGAACGAGCAGTACTTC
CASSLPGTGNEQYF
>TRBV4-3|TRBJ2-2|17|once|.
TGCGCCAGCAGCCCGGGATTTGGGCAGCCGAACACCGGGGAGCTGTTTTTT
CASSPGFGQPNTGELFF
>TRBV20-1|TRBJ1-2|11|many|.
TGCAGTGCTAGTTTAAGCTATGGCTACACCTTC
CSASLSYGYTF
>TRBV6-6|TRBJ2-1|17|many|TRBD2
TGTGCCAGCAGTTACCCCCCCCTAGCGGGGGGCGATAATGAGCAGTTCTTC
CASSYPPLAGGDNEQFF
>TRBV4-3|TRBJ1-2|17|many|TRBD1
TGCGCCAGCAGCCAAGTAGAACCGGGACAGGGATCCTATGGCTACACCTTC
CASSQVEPGQGSYGYTF
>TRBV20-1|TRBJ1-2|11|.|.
TGCAGTCCTGACACCTCACCTGGCTACACCTTC
CSPDTSPGYTF
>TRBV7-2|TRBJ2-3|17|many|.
TGTGCCAGCAGCAGCTTCGGTGACAGGATGAGCACAGATACGCAGTATTTT
CASSSFGDRMSTDTQYF
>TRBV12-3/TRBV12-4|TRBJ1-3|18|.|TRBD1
TGTGCCAGCAGTTTATTGGGACCCAGGGGGGCCTCTGGAAACACCATATATTTT
CASSLLGPRGASGNTIYF
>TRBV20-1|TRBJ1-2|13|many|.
TGCAGTGGGGGAGGGCAGGCACAATATGGCTACACCTTC
CSGGGQAQYGYTF
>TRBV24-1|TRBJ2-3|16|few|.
TGTGCCACCAGTCCCCGGTCGGGGGTAGGTACAGATACGCAGTATTTT
CATSPRSGVGTDTQYF
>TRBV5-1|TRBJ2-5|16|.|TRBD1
TGCGCCAGCAGCTTAGACCCGGGACAGGGGGAAGAGACCCAGTACTTC
CASSLDPGQGEETQYF
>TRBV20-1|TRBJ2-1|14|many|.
TGCAGTGCTAGAGATCCCCAGGGCTACAATGAGCAGTTCTTC
CSARDPQGYNEQFF
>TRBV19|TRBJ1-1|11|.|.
TGTGCCAGTACCGTTTACACTGAAGCTTTCTTT
CASTVYTEAFF
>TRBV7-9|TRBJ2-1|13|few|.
TGTGCCGGCAGCAAGGCCTGGGGCTATGGGCAGTTCTTC
CAGSKAWGYGQFF
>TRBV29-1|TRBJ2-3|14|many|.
TGCAGCGTTGAAGGACTCCTTCGGAGAGATACGCAGTATTTT
CSVEGLLRRDTQYF
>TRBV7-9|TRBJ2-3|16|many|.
TGTGCCAGCAGCTTTCCTCATGGAGGGGCCACAGATACGCAGTATTTT
CASSFPHGGATDTQYF
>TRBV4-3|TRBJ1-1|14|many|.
TGCGCCAGCAGCCAAGATCCCTACGGAACTGAAGCTTTCTTT
CASSQDPYGTEAFF
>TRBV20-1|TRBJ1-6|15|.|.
TGCAGTGCTAGAGATCGGGGAGGAACTAATTCACCCCTCCACTTT
CSARDRGGTNSPLHF